This TCR beta chain was captured by sequencing in a study of shared clonotypes between healthy human individuals. On the study more broadly: Serving as donors were a couple of women and three men, whose ages spanned 18 to 49.

Libraries were prepared by immunoSEQ multiplex PCR; TCRdb keeps only in-frame clonotypes and omits some of them. In the table there are 950,000 to 1,100,000 clones, 75% to 80% of which are singletons. The V gene lost 1 base and the J gene lost 11 bases, with 15 bases spanning the gap. From germline, CDR1 is GTSNPN and CDR2 SVGIG (reference sequence). This CDR3 is built from 13 residues. V usage is TRBV30 and J usage is TRBJ1-5; possibly TRBD1 for D (5 bases). This receptor was obtained from a man aged 18 to 29 in good health. Some clones in this sample may be carry-over from other donors' samples. The sample taken for sequencing was memory CD4+ T cells from PBMCs. Subset given: CD45RA-negative fraction. In nucleotides, the CDR3 is TGTGCCTGGAGTGAAGGTCAGAGGGGATCCCAGCATTTT. It codes for CAWSEGQRGSQHF.